Detailed here is one T cell receptor (beta chain). This sample is part of a study of blood T cell repertoires in COVID-19. For the study at large: Sample material is recorded as cDNA or gDNA derived from T cells, B-cell-depleted T cells, or PBMCs.

This table comes from immunoSEQ multiplex PCR, and its TCRdb copy is limited to in-frame clones, with some not included. The repertoire consists of approximately 300,000 clones, with about nine tenths occurring once and the leading ten covering 3.5% to 5%. J gave up 2 bases and V 3 bases, and 5 bases lay outside the gene matches. The CDR3 totals 17 residues. Germline CDR1 is LGHDT and CDR2 is YNNKEL (reference sequence). Enrollees, about 18 to 89 years old, lived in 24 US areas. Clinical histories supplied by participants themselves formed the basis of cohort assignment. Sequenced sample: PBMCs or T cells enriched from blood (not recorded which). The chain has TRBV3-1 (or the pseudogene TRBV3-2) and TRBJ2-2, with TRBD2 identical over 11 bases. The source is a man aged 30 to 45 who had recovered from COVID-19. DNA for the CDR3: TGTGCCAGCAGCCACACTAGCGGGAGAGGAAACACCGGGGAGCTGTTTTTT. Translated: CASSHTSGRGNTGELFF.